This TCR beta chain appears in the sequencing data of a study of blood T cell repertoires in COVID-19. Measured with immunoSEQ multiplex PCR; TCRdb has only the in-frame clones, and not every one. Of about 120,000 clones detected, less than 90% appear once; the ten largest clones hold 2% to 2.5%. The table lists this clone with a few counts. With 4 bases removed from V and 7 bases from J, the gap between germline ends came to 14 bases. CDR1 MNHEY and CDR2 SMNVEV come from the germline V gene (reference sequence). The CDR3 totals 14 residues. Material: peripheral blood. The TCR comes from a man aged 30 to 45 with acute or convalescent COVID-19. This chain links TRBV27 with TRBJ2-1, with D perhaps matching TRBD2 (6 bases). CDR3 in DNA: TGTGCCAGCAGTTCTCAGCTAGCGTGGAATGAGCAGTTCTTC. It is translated as CASSSQLAWNEQFF.